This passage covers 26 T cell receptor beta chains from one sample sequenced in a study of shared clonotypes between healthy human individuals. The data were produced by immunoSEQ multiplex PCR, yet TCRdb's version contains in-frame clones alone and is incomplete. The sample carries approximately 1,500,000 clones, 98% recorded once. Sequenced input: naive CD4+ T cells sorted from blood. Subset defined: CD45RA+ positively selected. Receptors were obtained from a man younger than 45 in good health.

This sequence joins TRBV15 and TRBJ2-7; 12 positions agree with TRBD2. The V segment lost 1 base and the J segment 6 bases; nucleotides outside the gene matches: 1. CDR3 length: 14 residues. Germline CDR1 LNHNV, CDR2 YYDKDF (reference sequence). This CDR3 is CATSRVLAGGEQYF. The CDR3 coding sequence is TGTGCCACCAGCAGAGTACTAGCGGGAGGCGAGCAGTACTTC.

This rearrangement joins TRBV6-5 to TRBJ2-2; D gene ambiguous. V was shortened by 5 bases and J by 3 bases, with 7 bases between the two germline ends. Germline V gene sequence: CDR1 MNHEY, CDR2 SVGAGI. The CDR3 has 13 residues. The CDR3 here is CASSPAHTGELFF. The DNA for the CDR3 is TGTGCCAGCAGTCCGGCCCACACCGGGGAGCTGTTTTTT.

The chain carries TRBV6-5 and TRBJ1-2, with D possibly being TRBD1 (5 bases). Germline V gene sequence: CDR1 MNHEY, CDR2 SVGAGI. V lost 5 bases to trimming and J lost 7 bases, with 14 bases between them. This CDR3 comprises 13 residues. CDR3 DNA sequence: TGTGCCAGCAGTCAAAAACGGGGCTTTGGCTACACCTTC. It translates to CASSQKRGFGYTF.

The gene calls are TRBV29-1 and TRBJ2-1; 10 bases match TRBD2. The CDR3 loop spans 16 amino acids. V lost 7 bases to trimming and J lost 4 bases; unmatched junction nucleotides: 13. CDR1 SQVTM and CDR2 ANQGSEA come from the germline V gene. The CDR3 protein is CSGKNPGTSEYNEQFF. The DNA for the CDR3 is TGCAGCGGCAAAAACCCCGGGACTAGCGAGTACAATGAGCAGTTCTTC.

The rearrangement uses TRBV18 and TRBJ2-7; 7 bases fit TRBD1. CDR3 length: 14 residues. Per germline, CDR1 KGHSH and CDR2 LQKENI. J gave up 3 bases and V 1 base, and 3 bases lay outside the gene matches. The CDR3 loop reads CASSPRDSIYEQYF. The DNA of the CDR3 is TGTGCCAGCTCACCACGGGACAGCATCTACGAGCAGTACTTC.

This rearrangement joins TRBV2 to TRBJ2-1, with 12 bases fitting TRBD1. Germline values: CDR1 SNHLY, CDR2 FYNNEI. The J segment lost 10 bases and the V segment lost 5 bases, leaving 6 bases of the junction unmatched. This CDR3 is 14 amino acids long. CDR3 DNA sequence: TGTGCCAGCAGTCGGGACAGGGGGCAAGAGGAGCAGTTCTTC. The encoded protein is CASSRDRGQEEQFF. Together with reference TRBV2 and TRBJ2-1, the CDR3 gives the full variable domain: EPEVTQTPSHQVTQMGQEVILRCVPISNHLYFYWYRQILGQKVEFLVSFYNNEISEKSEIFDDQFSVERPDGSNFTLKIRSTKLEDSAMYFCASSRDRGQEEQFFGPGTRLTVL.

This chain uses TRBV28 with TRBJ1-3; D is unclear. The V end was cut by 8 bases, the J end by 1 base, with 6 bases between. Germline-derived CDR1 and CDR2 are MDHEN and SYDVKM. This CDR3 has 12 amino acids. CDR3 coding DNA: TGTGCCAGCGTAGAATCTGGAAACACCATATATTTT. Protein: CASVESGNTIYF.

CDR3 sequence: CASSRGLTETQYF. The CDR3 nucleotides read TGTGCCAGCAGCCGCGGACTAACCGAGACCCAGTACTTC. The chain couples TRBV5-5 to TRBJ2-5, with TRBD2 as a possible D gene (6 bases). This CDR3 has 13 residues. Germline V gives CDR1 SGHKS, CDR2 YYEKEE (reference sequence). V was cut by 4 bases and J by 5 bases, with 12 bases left in between.

CDR3 sequence (DNA): TGTGCCAGCTCGCAGATGTCCGGGACAGGGGTCCAAGAGACCCAGTACTTC. Protein sequence: CASSQMSGTGVQETQYF. The chain carries TRBV18 and TRBJ2-5, with 10 bases lining up with TRBD1. The V gene end was trimmed by 6 bases and the J gene end by 1 base; junction bases not matched to a gene: 11. The CDR3 runs to 17 residues. Germline CDR1 reads KGHSH; CDR2 reads LQKENI. Full variable domain (rest looked up from reference TRBV18 and TRBJ2-5): NAGVMQNPRHLVRRRGQEARLRCSPMKGHSHVYWYRQLPEEGLKFMVYLQKENIIDESGMPKERFSAEFPKEGPSILRIQQVVRGDSAAYFCASSQMSGTGVQETQYFGPGTRLLVL.

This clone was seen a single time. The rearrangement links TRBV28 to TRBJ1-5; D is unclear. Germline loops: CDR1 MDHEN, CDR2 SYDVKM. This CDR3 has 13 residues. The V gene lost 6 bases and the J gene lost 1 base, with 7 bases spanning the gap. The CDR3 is CASSIKSNQPQHF. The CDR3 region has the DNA TGTGCCAGCAGCATCAAGAGCAATCAGCCCCAGCATTTT.

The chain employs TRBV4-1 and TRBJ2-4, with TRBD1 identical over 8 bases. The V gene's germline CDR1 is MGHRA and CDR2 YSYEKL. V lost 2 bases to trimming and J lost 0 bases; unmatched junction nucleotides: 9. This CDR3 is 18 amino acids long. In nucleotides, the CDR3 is TGCGCCAGCAGCCAAATATACCCAGGGGGCACAGCCAAAAACATTCAGTACTTC. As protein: CASSQIYPGGTAKNIQYF.

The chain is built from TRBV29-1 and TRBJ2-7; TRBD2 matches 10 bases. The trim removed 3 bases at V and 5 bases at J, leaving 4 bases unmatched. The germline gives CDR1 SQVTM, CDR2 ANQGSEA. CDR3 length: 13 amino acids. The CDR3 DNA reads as TGCAGCGTTGAGGGACTAGCGTCTCACGAGCAGTACTTC. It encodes CSVEGLASHEQYF.

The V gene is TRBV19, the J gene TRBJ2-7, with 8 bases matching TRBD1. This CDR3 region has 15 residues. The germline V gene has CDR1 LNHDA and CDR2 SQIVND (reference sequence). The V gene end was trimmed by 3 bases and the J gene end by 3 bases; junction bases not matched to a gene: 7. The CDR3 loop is CASSIANRGVYEQYF. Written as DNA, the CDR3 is TGTGCCAGTAGTATCGCAAACAGGGGGGTCTACGAGCAGTACTTC.

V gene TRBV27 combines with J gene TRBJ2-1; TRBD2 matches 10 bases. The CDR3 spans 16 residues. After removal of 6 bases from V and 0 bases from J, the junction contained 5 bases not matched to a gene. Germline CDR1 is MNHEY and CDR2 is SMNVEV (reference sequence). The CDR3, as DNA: TGTGCCAGCAGCTGGACTAGCGGCTACTCCTACAATGAGCAGTTCTTC. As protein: CASSWTSGYSYNEQFF.

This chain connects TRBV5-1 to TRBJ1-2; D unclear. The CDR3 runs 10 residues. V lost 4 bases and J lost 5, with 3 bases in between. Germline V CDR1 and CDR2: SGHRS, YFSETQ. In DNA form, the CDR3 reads TGCGCCAGCAGCCAGTATGGCTACACCTTC. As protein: CASSQYGYTF.

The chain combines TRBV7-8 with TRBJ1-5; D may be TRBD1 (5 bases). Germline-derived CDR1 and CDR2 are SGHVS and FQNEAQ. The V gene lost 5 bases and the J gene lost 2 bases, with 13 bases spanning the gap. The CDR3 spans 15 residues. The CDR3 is CASSRSGRGNQPQHF. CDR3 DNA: TGTGCCAGCAGCAGATCAGGGAGAGGCAATCAGCCCCAGCATTTT.

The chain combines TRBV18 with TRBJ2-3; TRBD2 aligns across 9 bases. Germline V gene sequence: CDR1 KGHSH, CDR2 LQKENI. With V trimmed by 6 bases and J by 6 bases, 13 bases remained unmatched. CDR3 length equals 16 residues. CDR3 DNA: TGTGCCAGCTCGCGACTAGCGGAGGCCATTCGTGATACGCAGTATTTT. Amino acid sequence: CASSRLAEAIRDTQYF.

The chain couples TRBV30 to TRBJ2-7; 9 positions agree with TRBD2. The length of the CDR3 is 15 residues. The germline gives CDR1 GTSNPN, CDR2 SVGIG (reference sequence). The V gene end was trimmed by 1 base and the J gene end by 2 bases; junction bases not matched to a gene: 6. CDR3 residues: CAWSGLAGTPYEQYF. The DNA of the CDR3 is TGTGCCTGGAGTGGTCTAGCGGGGACTCCCTACGAGCAGTACTTC.

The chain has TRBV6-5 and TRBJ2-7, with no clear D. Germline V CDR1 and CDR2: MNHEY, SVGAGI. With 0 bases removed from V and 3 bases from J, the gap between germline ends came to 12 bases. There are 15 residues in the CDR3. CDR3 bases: TGTGCCAGCAGTTACTCGCTGCGGAACGGCTACGAGCAGTACTTC. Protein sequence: CASSYSLRNGYEQYF.

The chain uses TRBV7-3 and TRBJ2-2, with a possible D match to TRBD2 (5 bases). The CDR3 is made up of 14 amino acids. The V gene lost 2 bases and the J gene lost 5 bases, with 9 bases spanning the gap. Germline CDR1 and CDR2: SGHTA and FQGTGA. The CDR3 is CASSLGGGTGELFF. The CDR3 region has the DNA TGTGCCAGCAGCTTAGGCGGAGGAACCGGGGAGCTGTTTTTT.

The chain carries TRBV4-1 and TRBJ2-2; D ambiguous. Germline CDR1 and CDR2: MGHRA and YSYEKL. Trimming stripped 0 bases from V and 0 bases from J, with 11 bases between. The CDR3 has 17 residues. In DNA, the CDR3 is TGCGCCAGCAGCCAAGATCCCGGCAAGTCGAACACCGGGGAGCTGTTTTTT. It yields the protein CASSQDPGKSNTGELFF.

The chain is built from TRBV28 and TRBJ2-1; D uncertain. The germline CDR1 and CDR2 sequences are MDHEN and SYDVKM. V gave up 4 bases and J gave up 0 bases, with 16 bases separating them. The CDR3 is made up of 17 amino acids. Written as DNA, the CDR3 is TGTGCCAGCAGTTCCGGCCCGCGAGCGAGCTCCTACAATGAGCAGTTCTTC. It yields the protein CASSSGPRASSYNEQFF.

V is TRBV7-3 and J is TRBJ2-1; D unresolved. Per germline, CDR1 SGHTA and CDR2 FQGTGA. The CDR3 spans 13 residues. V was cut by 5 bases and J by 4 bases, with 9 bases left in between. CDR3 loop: CASSPPDYNEQFF. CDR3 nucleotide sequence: TGTGCCAGCAGCCCCCCCGATTACAATGAGCAGTTCTTC.

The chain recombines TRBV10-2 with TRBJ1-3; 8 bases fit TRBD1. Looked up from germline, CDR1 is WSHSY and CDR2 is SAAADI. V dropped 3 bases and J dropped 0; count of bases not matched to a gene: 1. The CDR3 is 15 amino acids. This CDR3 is CASSEDRGSGNTIYF. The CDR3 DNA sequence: TGCGCCAGCAGTGAAGACAGGGGCTCTGGAAACACCATATATTTT.

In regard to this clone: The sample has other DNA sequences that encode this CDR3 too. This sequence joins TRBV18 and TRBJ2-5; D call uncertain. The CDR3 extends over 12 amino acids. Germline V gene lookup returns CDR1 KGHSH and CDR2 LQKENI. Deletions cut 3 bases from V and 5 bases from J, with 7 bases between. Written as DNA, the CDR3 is TGTGCCAGCTCACCGGAGAGGGAGACCCAGTACTTC. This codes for CASSPERETQYF.

DNA for the CDR3: TGTGCCAGCAGCTTAGGGGACTACTCGGGGAATGAGCAGTTCTTC. Protein product: CASSLGDYSGNEQFF. The chain combines TRBV7-9 with TRBJ2-1; 7 bases fit TRBD2. The CDR3 sequence is 15 residues long. Unmatched junction bases numbered 7, after V lost 1 base and J lost 7 bases. Germline V gives CDR1 SEHNR, CDR2 FQNEAQ (reference sequence).